Given below is one TCR beta chain in context. Germline V CDR1 and CDR2: SEHNR, FQNEAQ (reference sequence). J lost 9 bases, V lost 5 bases, and 9 bases had no gene match. The CDR3 spans 14 residues. The source of the sample is a study of blood T cell repertoires in COVID-19. About the study: Samples representing acute and convalescent COVID-19 were sourced from the United States, Italy and Spain.

In the original processing: The authors estimated nucleated cell counts from reference gene primer amplification. Method: immunoSEQ multiplex PCR; TCRdb's copy keeps in-frame clones and lacks some. V and J calls and clone size come straight from that table; D and trimming were deduced from the DNA. The sample contains more than 140,000 clones, roughly 82% of which appear only once. This chain joins TRBV7-9 and TRBJ2-1, with 8 nucleotides matching TRBD1. The specimen sequenced was peripheral blood. This TCR was sampled from a woman aged 50 to 65 in a cohort sampled during active or convalescent COVID-19. Written as DNA, the CDR3 is TGTGCCAGCAGCCAGGACAGGGAGTACGGTGAGCAGTTCTTC. Residues: CASSQDREYGEQFF.